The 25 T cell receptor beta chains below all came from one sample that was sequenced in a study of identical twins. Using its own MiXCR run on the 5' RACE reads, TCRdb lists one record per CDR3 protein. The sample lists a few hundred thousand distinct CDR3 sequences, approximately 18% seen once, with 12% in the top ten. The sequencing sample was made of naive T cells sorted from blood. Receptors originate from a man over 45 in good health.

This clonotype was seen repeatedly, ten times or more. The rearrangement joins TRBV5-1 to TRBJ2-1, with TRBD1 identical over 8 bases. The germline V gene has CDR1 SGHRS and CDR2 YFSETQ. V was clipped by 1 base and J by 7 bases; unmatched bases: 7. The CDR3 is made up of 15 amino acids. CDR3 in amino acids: CASSLRTGRPNEQFF. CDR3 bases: TGCGCCAGCAGCTTGAGGACAGGGCGACCGAATGAGCAGTTCTTC.

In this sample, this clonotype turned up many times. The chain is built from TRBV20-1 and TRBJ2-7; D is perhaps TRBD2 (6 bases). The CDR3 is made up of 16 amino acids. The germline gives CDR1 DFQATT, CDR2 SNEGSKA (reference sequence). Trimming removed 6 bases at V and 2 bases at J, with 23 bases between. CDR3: CSARPILSGLTYEQYF. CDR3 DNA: TGCAGTGCGCGACCTATCCTTAGCGGACTTACCTACGAGCAGTACTTC.

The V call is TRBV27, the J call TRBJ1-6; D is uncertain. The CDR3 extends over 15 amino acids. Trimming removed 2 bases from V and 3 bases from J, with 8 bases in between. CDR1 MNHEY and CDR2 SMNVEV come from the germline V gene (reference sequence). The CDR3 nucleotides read TGTGCCAGCAGTTTAAAGCCAGTCTATAATTCACCCCTCCACTTT. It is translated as CASSLKPVYNSPLHF.

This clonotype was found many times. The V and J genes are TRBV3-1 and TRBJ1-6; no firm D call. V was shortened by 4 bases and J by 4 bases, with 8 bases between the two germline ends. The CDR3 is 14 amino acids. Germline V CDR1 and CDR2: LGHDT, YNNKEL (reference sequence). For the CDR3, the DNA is TGTGCCAGCAGCCTAACAAATTATAATTCACCCCTCCACTTT. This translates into CASSLTNYNSPLHF. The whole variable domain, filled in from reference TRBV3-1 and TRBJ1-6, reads DTAVSQTPKYLVTQMGNDKSIKCEQNLGHDTMYWYKQDSKKFLKIMFSYNNKELIINETVPNRFSPKSPDKAHLNLHINSLELGDSAVYFCASSLTNYNSPLHFGNGTRLTVT.

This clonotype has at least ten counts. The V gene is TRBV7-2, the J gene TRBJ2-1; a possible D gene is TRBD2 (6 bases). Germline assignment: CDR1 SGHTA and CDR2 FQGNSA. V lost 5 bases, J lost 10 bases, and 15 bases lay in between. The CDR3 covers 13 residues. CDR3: CASSNWRAREQFF. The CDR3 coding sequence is TGTGCCAGCAGCAATTGGAGGGCTAGGGAGCAGTTCTTC.

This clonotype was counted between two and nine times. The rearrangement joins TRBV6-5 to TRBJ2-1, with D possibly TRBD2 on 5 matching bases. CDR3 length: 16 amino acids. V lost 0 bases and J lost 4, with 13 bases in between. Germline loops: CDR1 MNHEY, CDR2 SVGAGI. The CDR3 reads CASSYSRGSRYNEQFF. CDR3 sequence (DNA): TGTGCCAGCAGTTACTCCCGGGGTAGCAGGTACAATGAGCAGTTCTTC.

The DNA of the CDR3 is TGCAGCGTGTTAGCGGGGGGCTCCTACGAGCAGTACTTC. Residues: CSVLAGGSYEQYF. The V gene is TRBV29-1, the J gene TRBJ2-7, with TRBD2 identical over 10 bases. In germline, CDR1 is SQVTM, CDR2 ANQGSEA. The length of the CDR3 is 13 residues. V lost 6 bases to trimming and J lost 0 bases; unmatched junction nucleotides: 2.

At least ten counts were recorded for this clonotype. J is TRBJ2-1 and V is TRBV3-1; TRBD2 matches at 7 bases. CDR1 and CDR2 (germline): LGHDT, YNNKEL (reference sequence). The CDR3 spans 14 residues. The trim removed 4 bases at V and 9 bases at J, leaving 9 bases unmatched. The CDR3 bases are TGTGCCAGCAGCCCATCCGGGGGGTCGGCTGAGCAGTTCTTC. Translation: CASSPSGGSAEQFF.

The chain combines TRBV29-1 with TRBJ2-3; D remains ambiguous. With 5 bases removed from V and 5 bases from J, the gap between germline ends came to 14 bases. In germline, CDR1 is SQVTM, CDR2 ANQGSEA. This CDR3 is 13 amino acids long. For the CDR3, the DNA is TGCAGCGTTTCTACGATAGCTTTAGATACGCAGTATTTT. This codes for CSVSTIALDTQYF.

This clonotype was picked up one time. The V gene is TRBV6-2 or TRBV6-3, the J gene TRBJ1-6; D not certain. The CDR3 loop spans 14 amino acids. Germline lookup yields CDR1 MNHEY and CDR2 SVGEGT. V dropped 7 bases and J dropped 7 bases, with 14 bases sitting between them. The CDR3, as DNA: TGTGCCAGCACCGAAAAACCTTGGAATTCACCCCTCCACTTT. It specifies CASTEKPWNSPLHF.

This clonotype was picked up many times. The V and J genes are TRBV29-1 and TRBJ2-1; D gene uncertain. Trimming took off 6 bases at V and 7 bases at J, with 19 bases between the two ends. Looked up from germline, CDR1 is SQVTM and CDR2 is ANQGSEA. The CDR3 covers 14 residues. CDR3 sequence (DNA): TGCAGCGTCCCCCATGCGGTGGTAAGAAATGAGCAGTTCTTC. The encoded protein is CSVPHAVVRNEQFF.

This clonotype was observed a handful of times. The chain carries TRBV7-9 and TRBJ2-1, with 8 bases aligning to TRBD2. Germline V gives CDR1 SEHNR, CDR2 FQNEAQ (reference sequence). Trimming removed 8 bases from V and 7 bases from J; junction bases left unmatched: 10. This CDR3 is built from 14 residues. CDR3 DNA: TGTGCCAGCGATAACGGGAGGGCGTATAATGAGCAGTTCTTC. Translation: CASDNGRAYNEQFF.

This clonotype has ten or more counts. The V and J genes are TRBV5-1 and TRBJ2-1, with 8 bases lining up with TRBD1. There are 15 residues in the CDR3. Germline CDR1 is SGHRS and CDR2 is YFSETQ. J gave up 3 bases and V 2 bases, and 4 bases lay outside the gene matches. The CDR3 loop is CASSFRQGSYNEQFF. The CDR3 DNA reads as TGCGCCAGCAGCTTCCGACAGGGGAGCTACAATGAGCAGTTCTTC.

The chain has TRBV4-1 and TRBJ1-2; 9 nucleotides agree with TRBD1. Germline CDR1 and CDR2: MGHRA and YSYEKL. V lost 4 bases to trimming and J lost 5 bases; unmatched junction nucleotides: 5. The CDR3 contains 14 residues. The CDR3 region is CASSPGTGRYGYTF. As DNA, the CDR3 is TGCGCCAGCAGCCCAGGGACAGGGCGGTATGGCTACACCTTC.

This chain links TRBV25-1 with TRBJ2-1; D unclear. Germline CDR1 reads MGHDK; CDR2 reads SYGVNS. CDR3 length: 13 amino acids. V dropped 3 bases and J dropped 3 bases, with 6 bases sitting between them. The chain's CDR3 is CASSDTGYNEQFF. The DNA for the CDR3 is TGTGCCAGCAGTGACACCGGCTACAATGAGCAGTTCTTC.

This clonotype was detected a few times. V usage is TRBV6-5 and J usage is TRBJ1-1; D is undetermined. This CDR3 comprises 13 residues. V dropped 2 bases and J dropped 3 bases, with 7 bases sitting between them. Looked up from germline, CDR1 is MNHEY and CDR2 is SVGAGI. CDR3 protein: CASSYLLHTEAFF. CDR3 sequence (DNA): TGTGCCAGCAGTTACCTGTTGCACACTGAAGCTTTCTTT.

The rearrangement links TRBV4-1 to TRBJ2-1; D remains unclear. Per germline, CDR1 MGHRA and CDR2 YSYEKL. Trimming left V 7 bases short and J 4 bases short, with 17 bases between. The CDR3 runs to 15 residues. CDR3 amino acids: CASNQPRIPYNEQFF. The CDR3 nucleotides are TGCGCCAGCAACCAGCCCCGGATTCCTTACAATGAGCAGTTCTTC.

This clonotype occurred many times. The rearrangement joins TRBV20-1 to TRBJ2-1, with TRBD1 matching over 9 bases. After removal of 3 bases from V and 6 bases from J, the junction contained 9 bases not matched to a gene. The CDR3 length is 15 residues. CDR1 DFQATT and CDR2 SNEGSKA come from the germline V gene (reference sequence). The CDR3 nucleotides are TGCAGTGCTAGCACCGGGACAGGGAGGGTCAATGAGCAGTTCTTC. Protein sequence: CSASTGTGRVNEQFF.

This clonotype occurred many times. In nucleotides, the CDR3 is TGTGCCACCAGTGATCTGGGACGGGGCACAGATACGCAGTATTTT. It yields the protein CATSDLGRGTDTQYF. The V call is TRBV24-1, the J call TRBJ2-3, with D perhaps given as TRBD1 or TRBD2 (5 bases each). The CDR3 has 15 amino acids. Trimming stripped 3 bases from V and 1 base from J, with 10 bases between. Per the germline V gene, CDR1 is KGHDR and CDR2 is SFDVKD.

The CDR3 is CASSAGQGVYQPQHF. The CDR3 coding sequence is TGTGCCAGCAGCGCCGGACAGGGGGTGTATCAGCCCCAGCATTTT. The chain recombines TRBV9 with TRBJ1-5; 10 bases agree with TRBD1. With 3 bases clipped from V and 5 bases from J, the junction kept 5 bases outside the gene matches. The length of the CDR3 is 15 residues. Germline V CDR1 and CDR2: SGDLS, YYNGEE. Variable domain in full (rest from reference TRBV9 and TRBJ1-5): DSGVTQTPKHLITATGQRVTLRCSPRSGDLSVYWYQQSLDQGLQFLIQYYNGEERAKGNILERFSAQQFPDLHSELNLSSLELGDSALYFCASSAGQGVYQPQHFGDGTRLSIL.

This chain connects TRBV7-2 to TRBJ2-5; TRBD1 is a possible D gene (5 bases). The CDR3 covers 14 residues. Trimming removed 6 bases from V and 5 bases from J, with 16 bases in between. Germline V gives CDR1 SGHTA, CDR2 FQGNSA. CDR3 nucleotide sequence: TGTGCCAGCAGAATGTATGGGGCAGGGGAGACCCAGTACTTC. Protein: CASRMYGAGETQYF.

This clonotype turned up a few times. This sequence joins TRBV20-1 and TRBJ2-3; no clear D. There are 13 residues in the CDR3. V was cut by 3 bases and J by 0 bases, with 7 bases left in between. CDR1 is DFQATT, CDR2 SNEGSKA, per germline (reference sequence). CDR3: CSASQPSTDTQYF. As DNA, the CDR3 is TGCAGTGCTAGCCAGCCTAGCACAGATACGCAGTATTTT.

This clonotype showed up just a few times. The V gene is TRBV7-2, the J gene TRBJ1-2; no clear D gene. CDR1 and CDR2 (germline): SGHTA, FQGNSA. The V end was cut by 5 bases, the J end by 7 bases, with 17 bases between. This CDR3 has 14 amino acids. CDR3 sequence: CASSPPGFRGGYTF. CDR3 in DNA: TGTGCCAGCAGCCCCCCGGGTTTCCGGGGTGGCTACACCTTC. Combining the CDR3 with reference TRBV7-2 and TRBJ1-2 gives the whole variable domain GAGVSQSPSNKVTEKGKDVELRCDPISGHTALYWYRQSLGQGLEFLIYFQGNSAPDKSGLPSDRFSAERTGGSVSTLTIQRTQQEDSAVYLCASSPPGFRGGYTFGSGTRLTVV.

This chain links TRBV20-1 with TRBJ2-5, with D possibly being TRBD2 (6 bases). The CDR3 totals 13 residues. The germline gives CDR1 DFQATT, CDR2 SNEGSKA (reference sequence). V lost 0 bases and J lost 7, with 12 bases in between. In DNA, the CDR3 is TGCAGTGCTAGAGATCTCGGGAGAGCGACCCAGTACTTC. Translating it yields CSARDLGRATQYF.

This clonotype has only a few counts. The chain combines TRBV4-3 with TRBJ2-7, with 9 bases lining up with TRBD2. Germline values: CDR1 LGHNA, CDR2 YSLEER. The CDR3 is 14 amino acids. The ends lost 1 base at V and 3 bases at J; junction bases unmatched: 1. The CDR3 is CASSQGSGSYEQYF. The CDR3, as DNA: TGCGCCAGCAGCCAAGGTAGCGGGAGCTACGAGCAGTACTTC.